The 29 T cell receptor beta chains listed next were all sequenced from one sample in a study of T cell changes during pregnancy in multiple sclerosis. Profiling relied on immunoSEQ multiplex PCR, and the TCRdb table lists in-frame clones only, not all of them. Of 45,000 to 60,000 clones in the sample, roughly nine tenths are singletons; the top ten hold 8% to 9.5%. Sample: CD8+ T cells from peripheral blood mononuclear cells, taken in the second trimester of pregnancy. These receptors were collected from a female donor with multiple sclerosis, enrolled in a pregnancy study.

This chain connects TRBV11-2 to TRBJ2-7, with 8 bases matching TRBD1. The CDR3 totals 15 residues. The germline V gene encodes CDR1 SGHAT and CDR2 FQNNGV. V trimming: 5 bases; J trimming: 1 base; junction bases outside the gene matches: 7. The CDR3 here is CASSPGQALSYEQYF. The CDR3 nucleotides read TGTGCCAGCAGCCCGGGACAGGCTTTATCCTACGAGCAGTACTTC. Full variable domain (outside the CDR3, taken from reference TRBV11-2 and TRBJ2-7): EAGVAQSPRYKIIEKRQSVAFWCNPISGHATLYWYQQILGQGPKLLIQFQNNGVVDDSQLPKDRFSAERLKGVDSTLKIQPAKLEDSAVYLCASSPGQALSYEQYFGPGTRLTVT.

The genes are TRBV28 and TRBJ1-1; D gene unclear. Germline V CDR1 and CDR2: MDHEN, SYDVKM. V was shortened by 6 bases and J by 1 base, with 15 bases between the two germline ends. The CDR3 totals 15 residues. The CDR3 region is CASSPERTPNTEAFF. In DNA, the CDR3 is TGTGCCAGCAGCCCCGAGCGGACTCCGAACACTGAAGCTTTCTTT.

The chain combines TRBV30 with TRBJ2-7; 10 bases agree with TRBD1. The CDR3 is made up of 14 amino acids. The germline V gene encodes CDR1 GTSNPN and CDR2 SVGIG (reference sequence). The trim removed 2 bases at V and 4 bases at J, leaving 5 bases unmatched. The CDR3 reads CAWSPGQGGYEQYF. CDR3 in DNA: TGTGCCTGGAGTCCCGGACAGGGGGGTTACGAGCAGTACTTC.

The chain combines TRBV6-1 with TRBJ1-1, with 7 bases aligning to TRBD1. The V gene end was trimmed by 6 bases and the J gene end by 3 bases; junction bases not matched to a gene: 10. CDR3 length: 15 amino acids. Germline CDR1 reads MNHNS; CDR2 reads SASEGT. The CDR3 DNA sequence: TGTGCCAGCAGCTCCCTGGGGGACAGAGACACTGAAGCTTTCTTT. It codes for CASSSLGDRDTEAFF.

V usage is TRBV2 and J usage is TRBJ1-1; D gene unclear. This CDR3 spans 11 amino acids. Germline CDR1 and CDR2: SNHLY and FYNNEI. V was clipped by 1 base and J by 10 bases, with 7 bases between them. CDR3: CASSEGIGAFF. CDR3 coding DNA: TGTGCCAGCAGTGAAGGAATCGGAGCTTTCTTT.

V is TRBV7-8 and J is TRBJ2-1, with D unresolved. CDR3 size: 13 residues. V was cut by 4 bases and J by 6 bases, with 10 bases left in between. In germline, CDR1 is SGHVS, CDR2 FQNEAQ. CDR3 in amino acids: CASSSRRLNEQFF. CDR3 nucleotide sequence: TGTGCCAGCAGCTCAAGAAGACTCAATGAGCAGTTCTTC.

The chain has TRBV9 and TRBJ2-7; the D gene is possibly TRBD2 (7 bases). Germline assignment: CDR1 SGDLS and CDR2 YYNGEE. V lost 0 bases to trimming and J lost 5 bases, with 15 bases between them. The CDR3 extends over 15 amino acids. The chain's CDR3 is CASSVEGGPWDEQYF. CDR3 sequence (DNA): TGTGCCAGCAGCGTAGAGGGGGGGCCTTGGGACGAGCAGTACTTC.

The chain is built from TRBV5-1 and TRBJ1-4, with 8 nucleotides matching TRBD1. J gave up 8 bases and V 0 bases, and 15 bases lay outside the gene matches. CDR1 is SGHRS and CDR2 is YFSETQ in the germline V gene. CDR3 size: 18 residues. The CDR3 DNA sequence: TGCGCCAGCAGCTTGGGGGGCCAGGGGGCGCGGACTTACGAAAAACTGTTTTTT. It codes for CASSLGGQGARTYEKLFF.

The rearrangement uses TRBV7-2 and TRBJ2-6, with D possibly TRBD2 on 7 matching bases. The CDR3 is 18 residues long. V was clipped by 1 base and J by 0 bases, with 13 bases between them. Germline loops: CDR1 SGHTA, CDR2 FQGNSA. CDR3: CASSLVGGGLSGANVLTF. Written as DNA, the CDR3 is TGTGCCAGCAGCTTAGTAGGCGGGGGCCTCTCTGGGGCCAACGTCCTGACTTTC. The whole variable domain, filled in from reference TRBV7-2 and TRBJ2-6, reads GAGVSQSPSNKVTEKGKDVELRCDPISGHTALYWYRQSLGQGLEFLIYFQGNSAPDKSGLPSDRFSAERTGGSVSTLTIQRTQQEDSAVYLCASSLVGGGLSGANVLTFGAGSRLTVL.

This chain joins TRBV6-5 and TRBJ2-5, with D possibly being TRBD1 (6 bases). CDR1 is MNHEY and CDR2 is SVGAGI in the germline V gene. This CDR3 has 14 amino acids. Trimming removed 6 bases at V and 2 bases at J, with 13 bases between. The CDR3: CASRSQGIQETQYF. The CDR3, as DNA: TGTGCCAGCAGATCCCAGGGGATACAAGAGACCCAGTACTTC.

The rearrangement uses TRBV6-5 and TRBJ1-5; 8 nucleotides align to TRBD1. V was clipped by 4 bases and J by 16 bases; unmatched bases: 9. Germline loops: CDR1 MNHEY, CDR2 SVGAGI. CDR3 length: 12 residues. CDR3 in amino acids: CASSSGDRRYHF. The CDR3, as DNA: TGTGCCAGCAGTTCCGGGGACAGGCGGTATCATTTT.

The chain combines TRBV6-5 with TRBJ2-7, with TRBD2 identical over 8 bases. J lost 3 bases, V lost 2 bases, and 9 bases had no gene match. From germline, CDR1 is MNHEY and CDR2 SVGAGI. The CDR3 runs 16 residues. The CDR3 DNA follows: TGTGCCAGCAGTTACGGACCGGGGGGGAGTCGCTACGAGCAGTACTTC. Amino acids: CASSYGPGGSRYEQYF.

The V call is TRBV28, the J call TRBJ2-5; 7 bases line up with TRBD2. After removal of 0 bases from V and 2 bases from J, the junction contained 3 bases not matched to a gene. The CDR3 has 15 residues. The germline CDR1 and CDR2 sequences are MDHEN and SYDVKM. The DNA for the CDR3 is TGTGCCAGCAGTTTATGGGTGGGGGGGCAAGAGACCCAGTACTTC. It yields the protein CASSLWVGGQETQYF.

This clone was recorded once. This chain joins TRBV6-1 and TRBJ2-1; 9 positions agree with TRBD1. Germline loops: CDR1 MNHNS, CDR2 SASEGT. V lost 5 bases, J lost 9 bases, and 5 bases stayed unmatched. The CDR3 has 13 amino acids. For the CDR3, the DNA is TGTGCCAGCAGTTGGGACAGGGCTGGTGAGCAGTTCTTC. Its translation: CASSWDRAGEQFF.

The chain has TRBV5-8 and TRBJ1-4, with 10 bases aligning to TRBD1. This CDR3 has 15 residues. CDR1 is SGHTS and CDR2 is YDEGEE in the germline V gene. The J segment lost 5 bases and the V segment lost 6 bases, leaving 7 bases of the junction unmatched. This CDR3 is CASTRGQGENEKLFF. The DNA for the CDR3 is TGTGCCAGCACAAGAGGACAGGGGGAAAATGAAAAACTGTTTTTT.

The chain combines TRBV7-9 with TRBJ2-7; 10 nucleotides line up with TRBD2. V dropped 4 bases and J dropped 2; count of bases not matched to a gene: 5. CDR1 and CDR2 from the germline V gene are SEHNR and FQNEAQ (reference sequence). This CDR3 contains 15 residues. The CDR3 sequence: CASSSGLAITYEQYF. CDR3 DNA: TGTGCCAGCAGCTCGGGACTAGCGATTACCTACGAGCAGTACTTC.

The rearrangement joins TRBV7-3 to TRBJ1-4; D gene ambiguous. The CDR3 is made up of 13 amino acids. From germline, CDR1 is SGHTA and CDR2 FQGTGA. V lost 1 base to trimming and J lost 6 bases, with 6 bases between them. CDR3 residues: CASSLRPDEKLFF. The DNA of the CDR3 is TGTGCCAGCAGCTTAAGGCCCGATGAAAAACTGTTTTTT.

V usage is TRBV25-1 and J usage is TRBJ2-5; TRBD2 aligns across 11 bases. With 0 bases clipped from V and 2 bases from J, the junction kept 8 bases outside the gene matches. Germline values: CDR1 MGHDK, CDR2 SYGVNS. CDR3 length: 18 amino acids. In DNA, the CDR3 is TGTGCCAGCAGTGAATATTTCATAACTAGCGGGGGTCAAGAGACCCAGTACTTC. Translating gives CASSEYFITSGGQETQYF.

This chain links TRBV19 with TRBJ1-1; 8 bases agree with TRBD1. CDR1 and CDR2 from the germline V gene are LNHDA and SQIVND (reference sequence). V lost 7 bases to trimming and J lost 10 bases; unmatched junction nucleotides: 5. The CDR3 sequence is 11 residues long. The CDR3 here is CASNQGARAFF. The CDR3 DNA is TGTGCCAGTAATCAGGGGGCGAGAGCTTTCTTT.

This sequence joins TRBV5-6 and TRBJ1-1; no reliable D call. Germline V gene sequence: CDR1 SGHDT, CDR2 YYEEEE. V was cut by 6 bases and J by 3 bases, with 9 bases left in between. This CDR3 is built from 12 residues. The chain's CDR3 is CASNFGYTEAFF. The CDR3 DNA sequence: TGTGCCAGCAACTTCGGGTACACTGAAGCTTTCTTT.

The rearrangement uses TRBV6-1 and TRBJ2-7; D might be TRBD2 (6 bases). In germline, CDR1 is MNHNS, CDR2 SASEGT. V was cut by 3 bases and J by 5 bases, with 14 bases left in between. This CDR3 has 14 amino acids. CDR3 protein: CASSEGGGSDEQYF. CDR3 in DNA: TGTGCCAGCAGTGAGGGTGGGGGGAGCGACGAGCAGTACTTC.

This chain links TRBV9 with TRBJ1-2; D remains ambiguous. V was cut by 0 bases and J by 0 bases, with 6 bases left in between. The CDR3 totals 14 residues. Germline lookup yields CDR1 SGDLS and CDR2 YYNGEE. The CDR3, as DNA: TGTGCCAGCAGCGTAGCCGGAGCTAACTATGGCTACACCTTC. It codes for CASSVAGANYGYTF.

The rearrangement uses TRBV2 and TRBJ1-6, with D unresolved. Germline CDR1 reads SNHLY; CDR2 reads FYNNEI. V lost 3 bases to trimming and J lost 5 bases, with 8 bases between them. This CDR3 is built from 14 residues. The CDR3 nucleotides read TGTGCCAGCAGTGAGGAAACAGATAATTCACCCCTCCACTTT. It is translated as CASSEETDNSPLHF. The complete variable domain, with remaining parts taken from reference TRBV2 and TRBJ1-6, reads EPEVTQTPSHQVTQMGQEVILRCVPISNHLYFYWYRQILGQKVEFLVSFYNNEISEKSEIFDDQFSVERPDGSNFTLKIRSTKLEDSAMYFCASSEETDNSPLHFGNGTRLTVT.

The CDR3 coding sequence is TGTGCCAGTAGTATGGGACTAGCGGGAGGCTACGAGCAGTACTTC. Protein product: CASSMGLAGGYEQYF. The gene calls are TRBV19 and TRBJ2-7; 15 bases align to TRBD2. Trimming took 3 bases from V and 3 from J; bases not matched to a gene: 0. There are 15 residues in the CDR3. Germline lookup yields CDR1 LNHDA and CDR2 SQIVND (reference sequence).

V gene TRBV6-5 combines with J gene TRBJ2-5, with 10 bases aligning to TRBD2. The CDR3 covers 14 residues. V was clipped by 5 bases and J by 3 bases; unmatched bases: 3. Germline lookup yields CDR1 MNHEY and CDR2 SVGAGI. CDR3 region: CASSLLAGKETQYF. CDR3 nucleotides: TGTGCCAGCAGTCTACTAGCGGGGAAAGAGACCCAGTACTTC.

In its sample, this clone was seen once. The CDR3 spells CASSLDGSRDYEQYF. The CDR3 DNA sequence: TGTGCCAGCAGCTTGGACGGGTCCCGGGACTACGAGCAGTACTTC. The chain recombines TRBV6-5 with TRBJ2-7, with a weak D call TRBD2 (5 bases). This CDR3 region has 15 residues. Germline CDR1 reads MNHEY; CDR2 reads SVGAGI. Trimming left V 6 bases short and J 3 bases short, with 18 bases between.

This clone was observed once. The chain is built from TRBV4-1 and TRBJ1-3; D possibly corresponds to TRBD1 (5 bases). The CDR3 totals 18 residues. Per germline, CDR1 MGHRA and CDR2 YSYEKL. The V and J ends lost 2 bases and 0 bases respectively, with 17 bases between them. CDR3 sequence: CASSQTLPQAPSGNTIYF. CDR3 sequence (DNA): TGCGCCAGCAGCCAAACATTGCCACAGGCTCCCTCTGGAAACACCATATATTTT.

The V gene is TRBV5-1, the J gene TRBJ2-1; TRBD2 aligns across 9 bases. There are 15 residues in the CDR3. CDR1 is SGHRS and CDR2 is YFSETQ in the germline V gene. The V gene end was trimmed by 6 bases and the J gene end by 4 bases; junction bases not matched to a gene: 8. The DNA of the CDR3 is TGCGCCAGCACCACACGCGGGGGGGGGTACAATGAGCAGTTCTTC. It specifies CASTTRGGGYNEQFF.

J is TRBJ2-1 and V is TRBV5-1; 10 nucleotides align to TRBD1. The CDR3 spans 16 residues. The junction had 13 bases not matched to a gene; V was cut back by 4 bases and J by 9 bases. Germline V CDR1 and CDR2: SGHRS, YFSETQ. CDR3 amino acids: CASSPPGQGFAGEQFF. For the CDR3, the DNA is TGCGCCAGCAGCCCCCCGGGACAGGGGTTTGCTGGTGAGCAGTTCTTC.